Each of the 15 T cell receptor beta chains below was sequenced from the same sample in a study of T cells after posttransplantation cyclophosphamide. Generated by immunoSEQ multiplex PCR, the TCRdb table keeps only in-frame clones and is missing some. The sample lists tens of thousands of clones, none appearing once, the ten largest making up approximately 2.4%. Sample: PBMCs. These receptors were taken from a man between 35 and 55 years old in good health, CMV-negative, and a related stem cell transplant donor.

Ten or more counts support this clone. The J gene is TRBJ1-3, the V gene TRBV7-3, with D perhaps matching TRBD1 (6 bases). From germline, CDR1 is SGHTA and CDR2 FQGTGA. Trimming pared 2 bases from V and 1 base from J, leaving 9 bases between. The CDR3 consists of 15 residues. The CDR3 loop is CASSLQGLSGNTIYF. CDR3 coding DNA: TGTGCCAGCAGCTTACAGGGGCTTTCTGGAAACACCATATATTTT. Full variable domain (remainder filled in from reference TRBV7-3 and TRBJ1-3): GAGVSQTPSNKVTEKGKYVELRCDPISGHTALYWYRQSLGQGPEFLIYFQGTGAADDSGLPNDRFFAVRPEGSVSTLKIQRTERGDSAVYLCASSLQGLSGNTIYFGEGSWLTVV.

The genes are TRBV7-3 and TRBJ2-5; 7 bases agree with TRBD2. This CDR3 spans 14 amino acids. The germline V gene has CDR1 SGHTA and CDR2 FQGTGA. V dropped 2 bases and J dropped 4; count of bases not matched to a gene: 4. Written as DNA, the CDR3 is TGTGCCAGCAGCTTAGGCGGGAGTATAGAGACCCAGTACTTC. Its protein product is CASSLGGSIETQYF. The variable domain in full, with the rest retrieved from reference TRBV7-3 and TRBJ2-5, is GAGVSQTPSNKVTEKGKYVELRCDPISGHTALYWYRQSLGQGPEFLIYFQGTGAADDSGLPNDRFFAVRPEGSVSTLKIQRTERGDSAVYLCASSLGGSIETQYFGPGTRLLVL.

This clone was detected ten times or more. The V call is TRBV29-1, the J call TRBJ1-2; D is ambiguous. Deletions cut 3 bases from V and 6 bases from J, with 5 bases between. CDR3 length: 10 residues. Germline loops: CDR1 SQVTM, CDR2 ANQGSEA. In DNA, the CDR3 is TGCAGCGTTGACGGGAATGGCTACACCTTC. Protein: CSVDGNGYTF.

There are a few counts of this clone. The chain links TRBV23-1 to TRBJ1-6; D might be TRBD1 (6 bases). TRBV23-1 is identified as an open reading frame with a role that is uncertain. The V end lost 7 bases, the J end lost 7 bases, and 14 bases lay between the germline ends. The CDR3 totals 14 residues. CDR3 loop: CASTHRASNSPLHF. The CDR3 nucleotides read TGCGCCAGCACCCACAGGGCCTCCAATTCACCCCTCCACTTT.

Ten or more counts support this clone. The chain has TRBV18 and TRBJ1-2; 7 bases align to TRBD1. Germline loops: CDR1 KGHSH, CDR2 LQKENI. After removal of 5 bases from V and 1 base from J, the junction contained 4 bases not matched to a gene. This CDR3 comprises 14 residues. For the CDR3, the DNA is TGTGCCAGCTCATCGGGACAGAATAACTATGGCTACACCTTC. Amino acids: CASSSGQNNYGYTF. Based on the CDR3 plus reference TRBV18 and TRBJ1-2, the full variable domain is NAGVMQNPRHLVRRRGQEARLRCSPMKGHSHVYWYRQLPEEGLKFMVYLQKENIIDESGMPKERFSAEFPKEGPSILRIQQVVRGDSAAYFCASSSGQNNYGYTFGSGTRLTVV.

This clone was seen more than once but under ten times. The J gene is TRBJ2-5, the V gene TRBV6-6; maybe TRBD1 (5 bases). The end of the DNA is better explained by TRBJ2-7, so the J call may be wrong. The CDR3 length is 13 residues. CDR1 is MNHNY and CDR2 is SVGAGI in the germline V gene (reference sequence). The CDR3 loop reads CASSLGRLYEQYF. The CDR3 coding sequence is TGTGCCAGCAGTTTGGGGCGTCTCTACGAGCAGTACTTC.

The sample holds many counts of this clone. In DNA, the CDR3 is TGTGCCAGTAGTCCCTCAGGTATCAATCAGCCCCAGCATTTT. Its protein is CASSPSGINQPQHF. J is TRBJ1-5 and V is TRBV19; D remains ambiguous. This CDR3 has 14 residues. Germline CDR1 LNHDA, CDR2 SQIVND (reference sequence). V gave up 5 bases and J gave up 3 bases, with 11 bases separating them.

CDR3 loop: CASRSGTLGDQPQHF. The CDR3 nucleotides read TGTGCCAGCAGGTCCGGGACACTAGGCGATCAGCCCCAGCATTTT. This chain uses TRBV27 with TRBJ1-5; possible D gene TRBD1, 6 bases. The CDR3 totals 15 residues. Germline V gene sequence: CDR1 MNHEY, CDR2 SMNVEV (reference sequence). V lost 6 bases and J 5 bases, leaving 17 bases between the germline ends.

The sample holds many counts of this clone. The junction does not match germline at one end; this may be a read error. This rearrangement joins TRBV7-7 to TRBJ2-1, with 10 bases aligning to TRBD2. This CDR3 region has 17 residues. CDR1 and CDR2 (germline): SSHAT, FNYEAQ (reference sequence). CDR3 loop: CASSLLAGVGSYNEQFF. The CDR3 DNA sequence: TGTGCTAGCAGCTTGCTAGCGGGAGTAGGCTCCTACAATGAGCAGTTCTTC.

In this sample, this clone turned up many times. The J gene is TRBJ2-5, the V gene TRBV7-7; D unresolved. CDR3 length: 13 residues. The germline V gene has CDR1 SSHAT and CDR2 FNYEAQ (reference sequence). Trimming cost V 0 bases and J 2 bases, with 4 bases left between them. CDR3 in amino acids: CASSLAPQETQYF. The DNA of the CDR3 is TGTGCCAGCAGCTTAGCCCCACAAGAGACCCAGTACTTC.

This clone was counted at least ten times. V and J are TRBV19 and TRBJ1-1; TRBD1 matches at 7 bases. Germline CDR1 LNHDA, CDR2 SQIVND (reference sequence). The CDR3 has 15 residues. The V and J ends lost 5 bases and 5 bases, in that order; junction bases with no gene match: 11. This chain's CDR3 is CASSPQGRMGTEAFF. CDR3 in DNA: TGTGCCAGTAGTCCACAGGGGAGAATGGGAACTGAAGCTTTCTTT.

This chain joins TRBV7-9 and TRBJ2-2; a possible D gene is TRBD2 (6 bases). V was pared by 3 bases and J by 1 base, with 9 bases between. CDR1 and CDR2 from the germline V gene are SEHNR and FQNEAQ (reference sequence). The CDR3 runs to 15 residues. The CDR3 loop reads CASSFGTGNTGELFF. The DNA for the CDR3 is TGTGCCAGCAGCTTCGGGACTGGGAACACCGGGGAGCTGTTTTTT.

This clone was seen many times. This chain joins TRBV5-1 and TRBJ2-3, with a weak D call TRBD1 (5 bases). Per the germline V gene, CDR1 is SGHRS and CDR2 is YFSETQ. The germline V and J ends were trimmed by 1 base and 5 bases, with 17 bases remaining between them. This CDR3 comprises 16 residues. This chain's CDR3 is CASSLQDTRGGDTQYF. The CDR3 coding sequence is TGCGCCAGCAGCTTGCAGGACACCCGTGGCGGAGATACGCAGTATTTT.

This clone was seen many times. The chain is built from TRBV7-9 and TRBJ1-1; tentatively, D is TRBD1 (5 bases). Germline lookup yields CDR1 SEHNR and CDR2 FQNEAQ (reference sequence). The V end lost 5 bases, the J end lost 6 bases, and 10 bases lay between the germline ends. The length of the CDR3 is 12 residues. The CDR3 spells CASSRQIPEAFF. CDR3 DNA sequence: TGTGCCAGCAGCCGACAGATCCCTGAAGCTTTCTTT.

This clone was seen a handful of times. The V call is TRBV9, the J call TRBJ2-5, with D tentatively TRBD2 (6 bases). CDR3 length: 15 amino acids. CDR1 SGDLS and CDR2 YYNGEE come from the germline V gene. Trimming shortened V by 4 bases and J by 0 bases, and 13 bases separated the two germline ends. CDR3 amino acids: CASSSTGTDQETQYF. As DNA, the CDR3 is TGTGCCAGCAGCTCAACCGGGACTGACCAAGAGACCCAGTACTTC.